One sample yielded the 17 T cell receptor beta chains listed below, sequenced in a study of T-cell memory formation after mild COVID-19. TCRdb re-called the 5' RACE reads with MiXCR, one entry per CDR3 protein. The top ten hold approximately 2.1% of the sample, which has roughly 130,000 distinct CDR3 sequences, about 6% seen once. The specimen was PBMCs or a T cell subset sorted from them (not recorded which). The origin of the receptors is an adult woman who had mild COVID-19 (a few samples of this study predate the infection). Cell type and time point are not known.

The CDR3 bases are TGTGCCAGCTCACCTCGGACAGGGGAAAATCAGCCCCAGCATTTT. Translation: CASSPRTGENQPQHF. The V call is TRBV18, the J call TRBJ1-5, with TRBD1 matching over 9 bases. The V segment lost 3 bases and the J segment 4 bases; nucleotides outside the gene matches: 4. Per the germline V gene, CDR1 is KGHSH and CDR2 is LQKENI. CDR3 length: 15 amino acids.

This clonotype was counted at least ten times. V gene TRBV7-9 combines with J gene TRBJ2-5, with D perhaps matching TRBD2 (6 bases). V dropped 5 bases and J dropped 0 bases, with 16 bases sitting between them. Looked up from germline, CDR1 is SEHNR and CDR2 is FQNEAQ (reference sequence). The CDR3 sequence is 16 residues long. The CDR3 here is CASSLSGTRYQETQYF. The CDR3 DNA is TGTGCCAGCAGCCTTAGCGGTACCCGGTACCAAGAGACCCAGTACTTC. Full variable domain (missing parts from reference TRBV7-9 and TRBJ2-5): DTGVSQNPRHKITKRGQNVTFRCDPISEHNRLYWYRQTLGQGPEFLTYFQNEAQLEKSRLLSDRFSAERPKGSFSTLEIQRTEQGDSAMYLCASSLSGTRYQETQYFGPGTRLLVL.

This clonotype was seen repeatedly, ten times or more. The rearrangement joins TRBV5-5 to TRBJ2-7; no definite D call. The CDR3 extends over 13 amino acids. Germline V lookup: CDR1 SGHKS, CDR2 YYEKEE (reference sequence). Trimming removed 7 bases at V and 2 bases at J, with 13 bases between. CDR3 sequence reads: CASSFPSTYEQYF. As DNA, the CDR3 is TGTGCCAGCTCATTTCCCAGCACCTACGAGCAGTACTTC. The entire variable domain, with the rest obtained from reference TRBV5-5 and TRBJ2-7, is as follows: DAGVTQSPTHLIKTRGQQVTLRCSPISGHKSVSWYQQVLGQGPQFIFQYYEKEERGRGNFPDRFSARQFPNYSSELNVNALLLGDSALYLCASSFPSTYEQYFGPGTRLTVT.

The genes are TRBV5-1 and TRBJ2-5; D perhaps matches TRBD2 (5 bases). The germline V and J ends were trimmed by 3 bases and 2 bases, with 17 bases remaining between them. Germline assignment: CDR1 SGHRS and CDR2 YFSETQ. The CDR3 consists of 16 residues. The CDR3 protein is CASSYGGFTGQETQYF. For the CDR3, the DNA is TGCGCCAGCAGCTATGGAGGTTTTACGGGGCAAGAGACCCAGTACTTC.

This clonotype came up a few times. V usage is TRBV7-8 and J usage is TRBJ2-3, with 7 bases lining up with TRBD2. The V gene end was trimmed by 7 bases and the J gene end by 5 bases; junction bases not matched to a gene: 9. This CDR3 spans 14 amino acids. Germline values: CDR1 SGHVS, CDR2 FQNEAQ. As DNA, the CDR3 is TGTGCCAGCACCTCGGGAGGTACAATAGATACGCAGTATTTT. Its protein is CASTSGGTIDTQYF.

V usage is TRBV7-2 and J usage is TRBJ1-2; TRBD1 aligns across 8 bases. CDR3 length: 15 amino acids. Germline CDR1 and CDR2: SGHTA and FQGNSA. The V segment lost 4 bases and the J segment 6 bases; nucleotides outside the gene matches: 10. The CDR3 reads CASSSMQGAPDGYTF. The CDR3 DNA is TGTGCCAGCAGCTCCATGCAGGGGGCTCCTGATGGCTACACCTTC.

This chain connects TRBV5-6 to TRBJ2-1; no clear D. The V and J ends lost 7 bases and 0 bases respectively, with 11 bases between them. Germline values: CDR1 SGHDT, CDR2 YYEEEE. This CDR3 region has 14 residues. The CDR3 reads CASCTPRSYNEQFF. CDR3 bases: TGTGCCAGCTGTACACCACGCTCCTACAATGAGCAGTTCTTC.

This clonotype was found many times. The chain is built from TRBV12-3 or TRBV12-4 and TRBJ1-4; D possibly corresponds to TRBD1 (6 bases). The V end was cut by 5 bases, the J end by 8 bases, with 12 bases between. The CDR3 sequence is 13 residues long. The CDR3 DNA follows: TGTGCCAGCAGTCAGGGGTTGCGAGAAAAACTGTTTTTT. Its protein is CASSQGLREKLFF.

Only a few counts were recorded for this clonotype. The gene calls are TRBV12-3 or TRBV12-4 and TRBJ2-4; weak D call: TRBD1 (5 bases). CDR3 length: 15 residues. Trimming cost V 5 bases and J 0 bases, with 11 bases left between them. The CDR3: CASSGPGLAKNIQYF. The DNA of the CDR3 is TGTGCCAGCAGTGGACCAGGGTTAGCCAAAAACATTCAGTACTTC.

This clonotype was observed many times. V gene TRBV7-9 combines with J gene TRBJ2-7; the D gene is possibly TRBD2 (5 bases). The CDR3 sequence is 16 residues long. The V gene lost 0 bases and the J gene lost 0 bases, with 12 bases spanning the gap. The germline V gene has CDR1 SEHNR and CDR2 FQNEAQ (reference sequence). For the CDR3, the DNA is TGTGCCAGCAGCTTAGCCGCGGGTCGGAGCTCCTACGAGCAGTACTTC. It encodes CASSLAAGRSSYEQYF.

This clonotype was counted many times. The V call is TRBV5-1, the J call TRBJ1-2, with TRBD1 identical over 9 bases. V lost 3 bases to trimming and J lost 2 bases; unmatched junction nucleotides: 2. The CDR3 extends over 14 amino acids. Germline assignment: CDR1 SGHRS and CDR2 YFSETQ. DNA for the CDR3: TGCGCCAGCAGCTCGGGACAGGGCAACTATGGCTACACCTTC. Amino acids: CASSSGQGNYGYTF.

Many counts were recorded for this clonotype. The chain uses TRBV28 and TRBJ2-7, with 9 bases that match TRBD1. Trimming removed 0 bases from V and 6 bases from J; junction bases left unmatched: 6. Per the germline V gene, CDR1 is MDHEN and CDR2 is SYDVKM. The CDR3 extends over 15 amino acids. CDR3 amino acids: CASSLWGTGIGEQYF. The CDR3 region has the DNA TGTGCCAGCAGTTTATGGGGGACAGGGATCGGCGAGCAGTACTTC.

This clonotype came up a few times. The chain recombines TRBV20-1 with TRBJ1-4; TRBD1 is a possible D gene (5 bases). Germline CDR1 and CDR2: DFQATT and SNEGSKA (reference sequence). V dropped 6 bases and J dropped 2 bases, with 19 bases sitting between them. CDR3 size: 16 residues. The CDR3 loop reads CSAQGAGRETNEKLFF. For the CDR3, the DNA is TGCAGTGCCCAGGGCGCAGGGAGGGAGACTAATGAAAAACTGTTTTTT.

At least ten counts were recorded for this clonotype. The J gene is TRBJ2-3, the V gene TRBV12-3 or TRBV12-4; D might be TRBD2 (6 bases). V shed 4 bases and J shed 2 bases, with 16 bases lying between them. CDR3 length: 16 residues. CDR3: CASSSSRGVPTDTQYF. The CDR3 DNA sequence: TGTGCCAGCAGTTCCTCTCGCGGGGTACCCACAGATACGCAGTATTTT.

The J gene is TRBJ2-2, the V gene TRBV20-1; 9 bases fit TRBD2. The CDR3 has 14 residues. V lost 6 bases, J lost 3 bases, and 5 bases stayed unmatched. Germline V gene data show CDR1 as DFQATT and CDR2 as SNEGSKA (reference sequence). CDR3 nucleotides: TGCAGTGCCGTAGCGGGAGTAGACACCGGGGAGCTGTTTTTT. Protein: CSAVAGVDTGELFF.

This clonotype was detected many times. The chain couples TRBV15 to TRBJ2-1; possibly TRBD2 for D (6 bases). The CDR3 covers 19 residues. V shed 0 bases and J shed 6 bases, with 24 bases lying between them. Germline V CDR1 and CDR2: LNHNV, YYDKDF (reference sequence). In nucleotides, the CDR3 is TGTGCCACCAGCAGAGAACCCCCGTTTTTACTCGCGGGACGCAATGAGCAGTTCTTC. Its protein product is CATSREPPFLLAGRNEQFF. Using reference TRBV15 and TRBJ2-1 for the parts outside the CDR3, the full variable domain is DAMVIQNPRYQVTQFGKPVTLSCSQTLNHNVMYWYQQKSSQAPKLLFHYYDKDFNNEADTPDNFQSRRPNTSFCFLDIRSPGLGDTAMYLCATSREPPFLLAGRNEQFFGPGTRLTVL.

This clonotype turned up a few times. V and J are TRBV6-5 and TRBJ2-7, with D unclear. Germline-derived CDR1 and CDR2 are MNHEY and SVGAGI. Trimming left V 0 bases short and J 3 bases short, with 12 bases between. The CDR3 has 15 amino acids. The CDR3: CASSYSRQAHYEQYF. CDR3 DNA: TGTGCCAGCAGTTACTCGAGGCAGGCCCACTACGAGCAGTACTTC.